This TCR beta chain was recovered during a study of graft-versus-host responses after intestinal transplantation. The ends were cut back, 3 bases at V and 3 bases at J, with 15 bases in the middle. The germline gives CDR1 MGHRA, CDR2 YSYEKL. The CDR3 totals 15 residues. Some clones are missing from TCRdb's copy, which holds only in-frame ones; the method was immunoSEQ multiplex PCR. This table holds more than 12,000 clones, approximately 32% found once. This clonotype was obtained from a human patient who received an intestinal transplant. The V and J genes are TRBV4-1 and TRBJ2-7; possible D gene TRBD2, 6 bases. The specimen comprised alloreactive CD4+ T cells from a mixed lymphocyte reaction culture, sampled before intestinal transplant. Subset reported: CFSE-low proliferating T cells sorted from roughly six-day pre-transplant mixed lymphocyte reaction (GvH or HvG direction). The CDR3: CASSQAGLRVYEQYF. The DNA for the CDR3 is TGCGCCAGCAGCCAGGCGGGACTCAGGGTCTACGAGCAGTACTTC.